This T cell receptor (beta chain) was obtained from a study of control samples from healthy donors and cancer patients (dated by TCRdb to the early 2020s). Unmatched junction bases come to 12, with V trimmed by 2 bases and J by 5 bases. The CDR3 covers 18 residues, taking in both the cysteine and the phenylalanine. The entry retains the CDR3 DNA only, 54 bases that are in frame from base 1. Sequences SGHAT (CDR1) and FQNNGV (CDR2) are obtained from the germline V gene. The receptor library was made with the immunoSEQ multiplex PCR assay. TCRdb stores this immuneACCESS table with in-frame sequences only. Part of the clones is absent; in the studies checked, under half of the shortfall reflects unresolved V genes, and no reason is known for the rest. The sample table records about 53,000 clones; around 90% of these occur just once. Around an eighth of the sample is held by the ten biggest clonotypes.

As concerns this clone: Its antigen target is currently unknown. Base qualities are not provided; no much larger clone lies one nucleotide away.

The receptor was isolated from a man between 60 and 75 years old with head and neck cancer. Rearrangement joined TRBV11-2 to TRBJ1-6, and TRBD1 aligns with 7 junction nucleotides. Material for sequencing was PBMCs. This receptor has the CDR3 CASSLHPAGTADNSPLHF. The nucleotide sequence reads as follows: TGTGCCAGCAGCTTACACCCCGCCGGGACAGCCGATAATTCACCCCTCCACTTT.